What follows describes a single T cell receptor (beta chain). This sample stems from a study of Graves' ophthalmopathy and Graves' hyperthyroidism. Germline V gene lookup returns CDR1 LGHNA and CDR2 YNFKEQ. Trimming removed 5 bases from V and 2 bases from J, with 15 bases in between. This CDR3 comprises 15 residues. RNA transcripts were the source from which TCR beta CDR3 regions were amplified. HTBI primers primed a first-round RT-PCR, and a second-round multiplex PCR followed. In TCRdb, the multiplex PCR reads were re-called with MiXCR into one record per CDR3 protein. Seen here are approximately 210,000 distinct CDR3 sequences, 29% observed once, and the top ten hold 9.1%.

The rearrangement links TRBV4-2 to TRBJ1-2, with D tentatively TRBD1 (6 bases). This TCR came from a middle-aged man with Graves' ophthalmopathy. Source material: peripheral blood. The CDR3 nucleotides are TGTGCCAGCAGCGGTGACCGACAGGCGAACTATGGCTACACCTTC. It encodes CASSGDRQANYGYTF.